This T cell receptor beta chain originates from a study of blood T cells in healthy people across ages. Study details: About one barcoded beta molecule per two T cells came from capture by template switching. Points from the study as a whole: Compared with aged donors, long-lived donors showed fewer expanded clones, suggesting selection. Older age coincided with a roughly linear decline in TCR beta diversity per million T cells.

The germline V and J ends were trimmed by 2 bases and 6 bases, with 14 bases remaining between them. Germline V gene data show CDR1 as MNHNY and CDR2 as SVGAGI (reference sequence). The CDR3 has 15 amino acids. Then a second PCR, running roughly 7 to 11 cycles, was carried out with a sample-barcoded 5' primer and a J-beta primer mix. Each cDNA molecule was tagged by a template-switch adaptor with 12 random nucleotides. TCRdb re-called the 5' RACE reads with MiXCR, one entry per CDR3 protein. The data show more than 500,000 distinct CDR3 sequences, approximately 25% seen once. This clonotype was detected only a few times. Antigen specificity is unknown.

Sequenced material: blood. The receptor was isolated from a woman aged 70-85 years in good health. The rearrangement links TRBV6-6 to TRBJ2-1; no definite D call. In DNA, the CDR3 is TGTGCCAGCAGTTACGGGGTCGGAGTTTTCAATGAGCAGTTCTTC. Its protein product is CASSYGVGVFNEQFF.